Listed below are T cell receptor beta chains from one sample, sequenced in a study of cytomegalovirus exposure and HLA in healthy donors. Clones were sequenced by immunoSEQ multiplex PCR, and TCRdb holds only the in-frame ones, with some missing. The sample comprises about 170,000 clones, 60% to 80% of which are singletons, and less than 3% rests with the top ten. Sequenced input: PBMCs. These receptors were collected from a man aged 40-55 years in good health and CMV-seronegative. Each CDR3 is given with its conserved first and last residue. The order of the fields is CDR3 protein, CDR3 DNA, V gene, clone size, D gene, J gene. The D gene is left open where the match is weak. Clone size, where shown, is once, few, many, or a class for clones that have expanded.

CDR3: CASSRREHYEQYF
DNA: TGTGCCAGCAGTCGACGGGAACACTACGAGCAGTACTTC
V: TRBV6-5
size: NA
D: NA
J: TRBJ2-7

CDR3: CAWSVRGGTEAFF
DNA: TGTGCCTGGAGTGTACGGGGAGGCACTGAAGCTTTCTTT
V: TRBV30
size: NA
D: NA
J: TRBJ1-1

CDR3: CASSLIGTGDEKLFF
DNA: TGCGCCAGCAGCTTGATCGGGACAGGGGATGAAAAACTGTTTTTT
V: TRBV5-1
size: NA
D: TRBD1
J: TRBJ1-4

CDR3: CASSGRDRGRFSTETQYF
DNA: TGCGCCAGCAGCGGACGGGACAGGGGAAGGTTCTCGACGGAGACCCAGTACTTC
V: TRBV5-1
size: few
D: TRBD1
J: TRBJ2-5

CDR3: CASSYGRTSTDTQYF
DNA: TGTGCCAGCAGTTACGGCCGGACTAGCACAGATACGCAGTATTTT
V: TRBV27
size: NA
D: NA
J: TRBJ2-3

CDR3: CASRDLAGANEQFF
DNA: TGTGCCAGCAGGGACCTAGCGGGGGCCAATGAGCAGTTCTTC
V: TRBV27
size: NA
D: TRBD2
J: TRBJ2-1

CDR3: CASSLGTSGKREQFF
DNA: TGTGCCAGCAGTCTCGGGACTAGCGGGAAAAGAGAGCAGTTCTTC
V: TRBV6-5
size: NA
D: TRBD2
J: TRBJ2-1

CDR3: CASSHGLAGTYNEQFF
DNA: TGTGCCAGCAGCCATGGACTAGCGGGGACTTACAATGAGCAGTTCTTC
V: TRBV11-1
size: few
D: TRBD2
J: TRBJ2-1

CDR3: CASSFLGVGSPLHF
DNA: TGTGCCAGCAGTTTCCTCGGGGTAGGTTCACCCCTCCACTTT
V: TRBV6-4
size: NA
D: NA
J: TRBJ1-6

CDR3: CASRPLAKNPDTQYF
DNA: TGTGCCAGCAGGCCTCTAGCGAAGAACCCAGATACGCAGTATTTT
V: TRBV27
size: NA
D: NA
J: TRBJ2-3

CDR3: CASSSPYEQYF
DNA: TGTGCCAGCAGCTCCCCCTACGAGCAGTACTTC
V: TRBV28
size: NA
D: NA
J: TRBJ2-7

CDR3: CAWSATSYEQYF
DNA: TGTGCCTGGAGCGCTACTTCCTACGAGCAGTACTTC
V: TRBV30
size: NA
D: NA
J: TRBJ2-7

CDR3: CASSSRTGATQYF
DNA: TGTGCCAGCAGTTCCCGGACAGGGGCAACGCAGTATTTT
V: TRBV6-5
size: NA
D: TRBD1
J: TRBJ2-3

CDR3: CASSVNPQGNYGYTF
DNA: TGTGCCAGCAGCGTAAATCCACAGGGGAACTATGGCTACACCTTC
V: TRBV7-2
size: NA
D: TRBD1
J: TRBJ1-2

CDR3: CASSAVSYNSPLHF
DNA: TGTGCCAGCAGCGCAGTATCCTATAATTCACCCCTCCACTTT
V: TRBV7-9
size: NA
D: NA
J: TRBJ1-6

CDR3: CATRTGGGTDTQYF
DNA: TGTGCCACCCGGACAGGGGGAGGCACAGATACGCAGTATTTT
V: TRBV15
size: few
D: TRBD1
J: TRBJ2-3